This T cell receptor beta chain was retrieved from a study of T cell repertoires in cytomegalovirus infection. General study points: Carriers of CMV and the relevant HLA type were discriminated by public TCR beta frequency.

V shed 5 bases and J shed 7 bases, with 9 bases lying between them. This CDR3 is 12 amino acids long. In germline, CDR1 is LNHDA, CDR2 SQIVND (reference sequence). TCRdb re-analysed the reads in MiXCR, keeping a single row per CDR3 protein. The sample gives 200,000 to 250,000 distinct CDR3 sequences, less than 50% of which show up once; 59% is in the top ten. To note about this clonotype: Its antigen is not known.

V and J are TRBV19 and TRBJ2-1, with D perhaps TRBD1 (6 bases). The sequence was collected from a human donor in good health (CMV status not recorded). Some clones in this sample may be carry-over from other donors' samples. The material sequenced was CD8+ T cells from cultured PBMCs, taken from culture after CMV antigen stimulation. The CDR3 sequence is CASSGDINEQFF. The CDR3 region has the DNA TGTGCCAGTAGTGGGGACATTAATGAGCAGTTCTTC.